Sequencing of this T cell receptor (beta chain) was carried out in a study of cytomegalovirus exposure and HLA in healthy donors. Germline CDR1 reads SGHTA; CDR2 reads FQGNSA. The CDR3 covers 15 residues. V lost 8 bases to trimming and J lost 1 base, with 16 bases between them. The PCR contained 60 Vbeta and 13 Jbeta primers. TCRdb's copy holds only in-frame clones and misses some; the assay was immunoSEQ multiplex PCR. The repertoire holds about 120,000 clones, with around 80% as singletons. The sequenced material came from PBMCs. The receptor comes from a female donor in good health and CMV-seropositive. The chain joins TRBV7-2 to TRBJ2-3; the D gene is possibly TRBD1 (6 bases). CDR3 sequence: CASGVQGGGTDTQYF. The CDR3 DNA reads as TGTGCCAGCGGGGTACAGGGTGGAGGCACAGATACGCAGTATTTT. Full variable domain (outside the CDR3, taken from reference TRBV7-2 and TRBJ2-3): GAGVSQSPSNKVTEKGKDVELRCDPISGHTALYWYRQSLGQGLEFLIYFQGNSAPDKSGLPSDRFSAERTGGSVSTLTIQRTQQEDSAVYLCASGVQGGGTDTQYFGPGTRLTVL.